Shown below are 14 T cell receptor beta chains from a single sample sequenced in a study of PD-1 blockade in classical Hodgkin lymphoma. TCRdb's table, derived via immunoSEQ multiplex PCR, lists solely in-frame clones and lacks some. The table shows 10,000 to 15,000 clones, with about 86% occurring only once. As to time point: cycle 4 day 1 (C4D1), after 5 to 7 weeks of nivolumab. Every one of the patients relapsed after autologous stem cell transplantation (brentuximab vedotin exposure was variable). The authors purified CD4+ T cells from thawed PBMCs by magnetic negative selection. The material was CD4+ T cells from blood, obtained before the fourth cycle of nivolumab. These TCRs come from a human donor with classical Hodgkin lymphoma.

The chain is built from TRBV2 and TRBJ2-5, with D unresolved. The CDR3 sequence is 15 residues long. Germline values: CDR1 SNHLY, CDR2 FYNNEI. The V end was cut by 1 base, the J end by 5 bases, with 14 bases between. This CDR3 is CASSEDRSLRETQYF. In nucleotides, the CDR3 is TGTGCCAGCAGTGAAGATAGGTCTTTAAGGGAGACCCAGTACTTC.

The rearrangement joins TRBV18 to TRBJ1-5; perhaps TRBD1 as D (5 bases). V was clipped by 1 base and J by 4 bases, with 5 bases between them. The CDR3 spans 13 residues. CDR1 KGHSH and CDR2 LQKENI come from the germline V gene. The CDR3: CASSPQGNQPQHF. CDR3 sequence (DNA): TGTGCCAGCTCACCACAGGGGAATCAGCCCCAGCATTTT. The whole variable domain, filled in from reference TRBV18 and TRBJ1-5, reads NAGVMQNPRHLVRRRGQEARLRCSPMKGHSHVYWYRQLPEEGLKFMVYLQKENIIDESGMPKERFSAEFPKEGPSILRIQQVVRGDSAAYFCASSPQGNQPQHFGDGTRLSIL.

The genes are TRBV18 and TRBJ2-7; TRBD2 matches 13 bases. The V gene end was trimmed by 6 bases and the J gene end by 6 bases; junction bases not matched to a gene: 8. This CDR3 is 15 amino acids long. The V gene's germline CDR1 is KGHSH and CDR2 LQKENI. CDR3 loop: CASSRGLAGEGEQYF. CDR3 in DNA: TGTGCCAGCTCGCGCGGACTAGCGGGAGAAGGCGAGCAGTACTTC. Together with reference TRBV18 and TRBJ2-7, the CDR3 gives the full variable domain: NAGVMQNPRHLVRRRGQEARLRCSPMKGHSHVYWYRQLPEEGLKFMVYLQKENIIDESGMPKERFSAEFPKEGPSILRIQQVVRGDSAAYFCASSRGLAGEGEQYFGPGTRLTVT.

This clone was seen only a few times. The V and J genes are TRBV2 and TRBJ2-7; 9 bases fit TRBD1. The CDR3 covers 15 residues. V gave up 11 bases and J gave up 1 base; unmatched junction bases: 12. From germline, CDR1 is SNHLY and CDR2 FYNNEI. The CDR3 nucleotides are TGTGCCGCACTTATGCCCGGGACAGGGTCCTACGAGCAGTACTTC. Translation gives CAALMPGTGSYEQYF.

The chain uses TRBV7-7 and TRBJ2-7, with a possible D match to TRBD2 (6 bases). The V end lost 5 bases, the J end lost 1 base, and 15 bases lay between the germline ends. Germline V gene sequence: CDR1 SSHAT, CDR2 FNYEAQ (reference sequence). This CDR3 spans 15 amino acids. The CDR3 DNA reads as TGTGCCAGCAGCGCGGGGAGCCTCGATTCCTACGAGCAGTACTTC. It codes for CASSAGSLDSYEQYF.

The chain recombines TRBV6-5 with TRBJ1-2; D ambiguous. From germline, CDR1 is MNHEY and CDR2 SVGAGI. This CDR3 has 16 residues. V lost 2 bases, J lost 1 base, and 14 bases lay in between. The DNA for the CDR3 is TGTGCCAGCAGTTACAGGCCCACCCTATATAACTATGGCTACACCTTC. It encodes CASSYRPTLYNYGYTF.

This clone has just a few counts. Other DNA sequences in this sample translate to the same CDR3. V and J are TRBV2 and TRBJ1-1; D is possibly TRBD1 (6 bases). Germline CDR1 is SNHLY and CDR2 is FYNNEI. V was trimmed by 6 bases and J by 1 base, leaving 12 bases between them. This CDR3 comprises 14 residues. The CDR3 spells CASRQGRPNTEAFF. The CDR3 DNA reads TGTGCCAGCAGGCAGGGGAGACCGAACACTGAAGCTTTCTTT.

The chain employs TRBV7-2 and TRBJ2-3, with 16 bases fitting TRBD2. Unmatched junction bases numbered 10, after V lost 6 bases and J lost 1 base. CDR1 and CDR2 (germline): SGHTA, FQGNSA. There are 19 residues in the CDR3. The CDR3 DNA sequence: TGTGCCAGCAGTTACCCGGGACTAGCGGGGGGGAGGGGCACAGATACGCAGTATTTT. It translates to CASSYPGLAGGRGTDTQYF.

The chain is built from TRBV9 and TRBJ1-6; D is undetermined. Trimming took off 0 bases at V and 0 bases at J, with 7 bases between the two ends. Germline-derived CDR1 and CDR2 are SGDLS and YYNGEE. This CDR3 comprises 16 residues. The CDR3 DNA reads as TGTGCCAGCAGCGTAGGATATAACTCCTATAATTCACCCCTCCACTTT. Amino acid sequence: CASSVGYNSYNSPLHF.

In this sample, this clone turned up once. This chain connects TRBV9 to TRBJ2-2; 10 bases match TRBD2. CDR3 length equals 18 residues. The V gene's germline CDR1 is SGDLS and CDR2 YYNGEE. The V and J ends lost 4 bases and 0 bases, in that order; junction bases with no gene match: 9. CDR3 region: CASSPRGSGGANTGELFF. CDR3 DNA: TGTGCCAGCAGCCCCCGTGGAAGCGGGGGGGCGAACACCGGGGAGCTGTTTTTT.

V gene TRBV21-1 combines with J gene TRBJ2-7; the table gives TRBD1 as D, unverified against the DNA. TRBV21-1 counts as a pseudogene. The CDR3 covers 18 residues. CDR3 nucleotide sequence: TGTGCCAGCAGCTTCTCTCAGGGGAAGCTAAACCATACCTACGAGCAGTACTTC. Amino acids: CASSFSQGKLNHTYEQYF.

The chain is built from TRBV5-4 and TRBJ1-3, with no clear D. Germline-derived CDR1 and CDR2 are SGHNT and YYREEE (reference sequence). The CDR3 covers 14 residues. Trimming pared 0 bases from V and 0 bases from J, leaving 4 bases between. DNA of the CDR3: TGTGCCAGCAGCTTGGGGACCTCTGGAAACACCATATATTTT. It encodes CASSLGTSGNTIYF.

CDR3 sequence (DNA): TGTGCCAGCAGACCCAGTCGCTCTGGGGCCAACGTCCTGACTTTC. Its translation: CASRPSRSGANVLTF. This chain links TRBV6-1 with TRBJ2-6, with no clear D. The V end was cut by 6 bases, the J end by 0 bases, with 9 bases between. The CDR3 totals 15 residues. The V gene's germline CDR1 is MNHNS and CDR2 SASEGT.

This chain uses TRBV18 with TRBJ2-1, with 11 bases identical to TRBD2. CDR1 is KGHSH and CDR2 is LQKENI in the germline V gene. The V gene end was trimmed by 4 bases and the J gene end by 6 bases; junction bases not matched to a gene: 2. The length of the CDR3 is 14 residues. The CDR3 region has the DNA TGTGCCAGCTCACATAGCGGGGGGGTCAATGAGCAGTTCTTC. Protein product: CASSHSGGVNEQFF.